The 22 T cell receptor beta chains given below trace back to one sample, sequenced in a study of T cells after yellow fever vaccination. TCRdb reanalysed the 5' RACE reads using MiXCR and keeps one entry per CDR3 protein. The sample consists of hundreds of thousands of distinct CDR3 sequences, over 8% of them appearing once. This specimen was PBMCs, taken on the day of the first yellow fever vaccination. The receptors come from a man between 18 and 35 years old who received the YFV17D yellow fever vaccine.

This clonotype turned up a few times. The gene calls are TRBV4-1 and TRBJ2-3; 7 bases match TRBD2. Germline loops: CDR1 MGHRA, CDR2 YSYEKL. This CDR3 has 16 residues. Trimming at V came to 0 bases and at J to 0 bases, leaving 3 bases not matched to a gene. In nucleotides, the CDR3 is TGCGCCAGCAGCCAAGAGGGAGGGACTAGCACAGATACGCAGTATTTT. It yields the protein CASSQEGGTSTDTQYF.

This clonotype has just a few counts. The chain is built from TRBV20-1 and TRBJ2-4; TRBD1 matches at 8 bases. Germline V gene sequence: CDR1 DFQATT, CDR2 SNEGSKA (reference sequence). Unmatched junction bases numbered 7, after V lost 5 bases and J lost 10 bases. The CDR3 is made up of 12 amino acids. The CDR3 bases are TGCAGTGCTTACGGGACAGGTTCTATTCAGTACTTC. This encodes CSAYGTGSIQYF.

Written as DNA, the CDR3 is TGTGCCAGCAGCCTTTCTAGGACAGGGGGTCAGCCCCAGCATTTT. Translated, it gives CASSLSRTGGQPQHF. This chain connects TRBV7-8 to TRBJ1-5; the match to TRBD1 covers 10 bases. The CDR3 consists of 15 residues. V gave up 5 bases and J gave up 6 bases; unmatched junction bases: 7. Germline lookup yields CDR1 SGHVS and CDR2 FQNEAQ.

V is TRBV20-1 and J is TRBJ1-2; a weak D match, TRBD1 (5 bases). The germline CDR1 and CDR2 sequences are DFQATT and SNEGSKA (reference sequence). Trimming took 0 bases from V and 2 from J, leaving 10 bases between them. The CDR3 sequence is 14 residues long. CDR3 sequence (DNA): TGCAGTGCTAGAGAAGGGGCGGGCAACTATGGCTACACCTTC. Protein product: CSAREGAGNYGYTF.

The V call is TRBV7-2, the J call TRBJ2-4; D is unresolved. V was clipped by 7 bases and J by 0 bases, with 10 bases between them. Germline V CDR1 and CDR2: SGHTA, FQGNSA. The CDR3 has 14 residues. CDR3 amino acids: CASTASLAKNIQYF. The DNA of the CDR3 is TGTGCCAGCACCGCGTCCCTAGCCAAAAACATTCAGTACTTC.

This clonotype was recorded a few times. The chain has TRBV5-1 and TRBJ1-1; D unresolved. The CDR3 contains 13 residues. V was cut by 2 bases and J by 6 bases, with 11 bases left in between. Germline CDR1 SGHRS, CDR2 YFSETQ. The DNA of the CDR3 is TGCGCCAGCAGCTTCGGCAGTCGGGCTGAAGCTTTCTTT. This encodes CASSFGSRAEAFF. The whole variable domain, filled in from reference TRBV5-1 and TRBJ1-1, reads KAGVTQTPRYLIKTRGQQVTLSCSPISGHRSVSWYQQTPGQGLQFLFEYFSETQRNKGNFPGRFSGRQFSNSRSEMNVSTLELGDSALYLCASSFGSRAEAFFGQGTRLTVV.

The CDR3 region is CASSLRAGAGDDSEQYF. In nucleotides, the CDR3 is TGTGCCAGCAGTTTAAGGGCCGGGGCGGGGGATGATAGCGAGCAGTACTTC. The genes are TRBV12-3 or TRBV12-4 and TRBJ2-7; 7 positions match TRBD2. V was clipped by 2 bases and J by 6 bases; unmatched bases: 16. The CDR3 is 17 amino acids.

This clonotype turned up a few times. CDR3 coding DNA: TGTGCCAGCAGCTTCGTGACGCGACAGAGCTATGAAGCTTTCTTT. It is translated as CASSFVTRQSYEAFF. The rearrangement joins TRBV3-1 to TRBJ1-1; tentatively, D is TRBD1 (5 bases). V was trimmed by 5 bases and J by 7 bases, leaving 20 bases between them. The length of the CDR3 is 15 residues. CDR1 is LGHDT, CDR2 YNNKEL, per germline (reference sequence). Variable domain in full (rest from reference TRBV3-1 and TRBJ1-1): DTAVSQTPKYLVTQMGNDKSIKCEQNLGHDTMYWYKQDSKKFLKIMFSYNNKELIINETVPNRFSPKSPDKAHLNLHINSLELGDSAVYFCASSFVTRQSYEAFFGQGTRLTVV.

This chain connects TRBV7-3 to TRBJ2-3; 13 nucleotides agree with TRBD2. The CDR3 sequence is 16 residues long. Germline loops: CDR1 SGHTA, CDR2 FQGTGA. With V trimmed by 4 bases and J by 2 bases, 3 bases remained unmatched. CDR3 sequence reads: CASSSGTSGVTDTQYF. The CDR3 DNA sequence: TGTGCCAGCAGCTCAGGGACTAGCGGGGTCACAGATACGCAGTATTTT.

This clonotype was detected many times. The chain joins TRBV7-9 to TRBJ2-5; possibly TRBD2 for D (6 bases). This CDR3 spans 12 amino acids. The V gene lost 3 bases and the J gene lost 4 bases, with 6 bases spanning the gap. Germline assignment: CDR1 SEHNR and CDR2 FQNEAQ (reference sequence). The chain's CDR3 is CASSLRGETQYF. The CDR3 DNA is TGTGCCAGCAGCTTGCGGGGAGAGACCCAGTACTTC.

This clonotype was seen only a few times. The V call is TRBV28, the J call TRBJ1-6; possibly TRBD1 for D (5 bases). V gave up 2 bases and J gave up 7 bases, with 9 bases separating them. Germline-derived CDR1 and CDR2 are MDHEN and SYDVKM. This CDR3 has 14 amino acids. The CDR3 DNA is TGTGCCAGCAGTTTAACCGGGGACAATTCACCCCTCCACTTT. It encodes CASSLTGDNSPLHF.

The chain links TRBV28 to TRBJ1-1; D is undetermined. Trimming shortened V by 0 bases and J by 7 bases, and 6 bases separated the two germline ends. The CDR3 length is 12 residues. The germline V gene encodes CDR1 MDHEN and CDR2 SYDVKM. The CDR3 loop is CASSLWKSEAFF. DNA for the CDR3: TGTGCCAGCAGTTTATGGAAGAGTGAAGCTTTCTTT.

This clonotype was counted at least ten times. The V gene is TRBV7-2, the J gene TRBJ2-5, with unresolved D. This CDR3 is 13 amino acids long. V was trimmed by 5 bases and J by 2 bases, leaving 9 bases between them. The germline V gene has CDR1 SGHTA and CDR2 FQGNSA. The CDR3 sequence: CASSPRRQETQYF. CDR3 nucleotides: TGTGCCAGCAGCCCTAGACGACAAGAGACCCAGTACTTC.

This clonotype was seen many times. The chain carries TRBV7-9 and TRBJ2-5; unclear D gene. The CDR3 spans 12 residues. The germline V and J ends were trimmed by 5 bases and 0 bases, with 4 bases remaining between them. Germline lookup yields CDR1 SEHNR and CDR2 FQNEAQ (reference sequence). CDR3 region: CASSLYQETQYF. The CDR3 DNA is TGTGCCAGCAGCCTGTACCAAGAGACCCAGTACTTC.

This clonotype has only a few counts. V usage is TRBV29-1 and J usage is TRBJ2-1; a possible D gene is TRBD2 (6 bases). Trimming stripped 0 bases from V and 10 bases from J, with 13 bases between. CDR1 and CDR2 from the germline V gene are SQVTM and ANQGSEA. The CDR3 runs 13 residues. CDR3 protein: CSVEDLRRDEQFF. The CDR3 DNA sequence: TGCAGCGTTGAAGATCTTCGGAGGGACGAGCAGTTCTTC.

This clonotype was seen at least ten times. V gene TRBV15 combines with J gene TRBJ2-3; D unclear. The CDR3 covers 14 residues. The ends were cut back, 0 bases at V and 0 bases at J, with 4 bases in the middle. Germline V gene lookup returns CDR1 LNHNV and CDR2 YYDKDF (reference sequence). This CDR3 is CATSRDPSTDTQYF. CDR3 nucleotides: TGTGCCACCAGCAGAGACCCTAGCACAGATACGCAGTATTTT.

This clonotype was seen at least ten times. The V call is TRBV7-9, the J call TRBJ2-5; D might be TRBD2 (5 bases). Germline CDR1 and CDR2: SEHNR and FQNEAQ (reference sequence). This CDR3 comprises 15 residues. V was trimmed by 1 base and J by 1 base, leaving 10 bases between them. CDR3 nucleotides: TGTGCCAGCAGCTTAGGCCCGGACTCCCAAGAGACCCAGTACTTC. It yields the protein CASSLGPDSQETQYF.

This clonotype showed up just a few times. The rearrangement joins TRBV7-2 to TRBJ1-1, with D unresolved. Germline CDR1 SGHTA, CDR2 FQGNSA. The length of the CDR3 is 12 residues. The ends were cut back, 7 bases at V and 7 bases at J, with 13 bases in the middle. DNA for the CDR3: TGTGCCAGCAACCCCGATTGGCTTGAAGCTTTCTTT. Protein sequence: CASNPDWLEAFF.

The chain couples TRBV7-6 to TRBJ2-5; D gene uncertain. This CDR3 comprises 15 residues. Germline V gene lookup returns CDR1 SGHVS and CDR2 FNYEAQ. V lost 1 base and J lost 1, with 10 bases in between. The CDR3 DNA follows: TGTGCCAGCAGCTTAGGGCTGGTCCTCCAAGAGACCCAGTACTTC. It encodes CASSLGLVLQETQYF.

This chain connects TRBV19 to TRBJ2-5; weak D call: TRBD2 (5 bases). V lost 3 bases and J lost 5, with 10 bases in between. This CDR3 region has 13 residues. Germline V gene sequence: CDR1 LNHDA, CDR2 SQIVND (reference sequence). CDR3 DNA: TGTGCCAGTAGTATGCACCCGGGGGAGACCCAGTACTTC. Its protein product is CASSMHPGETQYF.

The chain has TRBV29-1 and TRBJ2-5; D not resolved. Germline V CDR1 and CDR2: SQVTM, ANQGSEA. The CDR3 spans 14 residues. Trimming shortened V by 8 bases and J by 2 bases, and 18 bases separated the two germline ends. CDR3 nucleotide sequence: TGCAGCTCCCGTCTGACACCCAGACAAGAGACCCAGTACTTC. This gives the protein CSSRLTPRQETQYF.

This clonotype was seen only a few times. This chain links TRBV27 with TRBJ2-1; perhaps TRBD2 as D (5 bases). The germline V and J ends were trimmed by 3 bases and 7 bases, with 16 bases remaining between them. The length of the CDR3 is 15 residues. From germline, CDR1 is MNHEY and CDR2 SMNVEV (reference sequence). Written as DNA, the CDR3 is TGTGCCAGCAGTTTCGAGGGTCGTTCTAGTAATGAGCAGTTCTTC. This gives the protein CASSFEGRSSNEQFF.